This TCR beta chain was recorded in a study of cytomegalovirus exposure and HLA in healthy donors (dated by TCRdb to 2016 to 2017). Describing the broader study: An earlier analysis of more than 550 of the donors reported about 260 Gb of sequence data and 117 million unique TCR beta sequences obtained from approximately 180 million T cells. In the later analysis, no new phenotypic data were used to find candidate immune exposures; instead, reliance was placed on TCR beta sequences and their occurrence across donors. Of the roughly 400 genotyped donors, approximately 83% fell in the genetic ancestry cluster associated with self-reported Caucasian donors. Typing coverage differed by locus: A, B, C, DRB1 and DQB1 were typed in about 629-640 donors, DQA1 in about 550, DPA1 in some 610, and DPB1 in just under 490. Roughly 310 gigabases of sequencing data and tens of millions of unique TCR sequences were included in an early release covering 500 to 750 HLA-typed donors. Besides the first cohort of around 700 subjects, a separate validation cohort made up of 120 different subjects was used. The study combined high-throughput TCR immunosequencing, statistical association of individual TCRs with disease status, and machine learning to predict cytomegalovirus infection status. Using immunosequencing, the study profiled T cell repertoires from 640 or so subjects and related those repertoires to cytomegalovirus serostatus. The study was designed to test whether signatures of past pathogen exposure could be identified by cataloging public T cell receptors. Among over 350 genotyped donors of the cohort, an average of about 240,000 unique TCR beta nucleotide sequences were sequenced per donor, around 18% of them non-productive. HLA typing covered class I and class II loci at four-digit resolution. A later genetic analysis took genome-wide SNP genotypes for about 65% of the 666 donors and used that subset as a discovery cohort. Alongside the repertoire data, information on donor age, sex, ethnicity and CMV serostatus was compiled. To study patterns of TCR occurrence, a later analysis re-analyzed previously published TCR beta repertoires from more than 550 donors and added high-resolution HLA genotyping. Every discovery cohort repertoire had been produced on one sequencing platform. Because of strong linkage in the cohort, roughly 5 DR-DQ haplotypes were treated as single units for association and clustering. An earlier analysis of 587 of the donors used high-throughput TCR beta sequencing to judge whether each TCR beta V gene segment behaved as functional or pseudogenic.

Libraries came from the immunoSEQ multiplex PCR assay. For the multiplex PCR, a mixture combining 60 forward primers for TCR Vbeta segments and 13 reverse primers for TCR Jbeta segments was used. Amplification of the CDR3 region of rearranged TCR beta genes was performed with a multiplex PCR assay on genomic DNA. Amplified TCR beta libraries were sequenced as 87-base-pair reads on the Illumina HiSeq System. For the original study's pipeline: In a later analysis, 70 million to 95 million unique TCR beta chains were counted across the roughly 610 repertoires, and approximately 9.9 million of these chains were shared by at least two donors. Raw reads were error-corrected and collapsed into unique sequences by a nearest-neighbor algorithm in which closely related sequences were merged to remove PCR and sequencing errors. To assign V, D and J gene segments, CDR3 sequences were aligned to IMGT reference sequences. Each retained sequence needed at least a six-nucleotide match to both a V gene segment and a J gene segment. Rearrangements were called productive when the CDR3 lacked stop codons and stayed in frame with V and J; all others were non-productive. CDR3 was defined according to IMGT convention as the region running from the second conserved V-encoded cysteine to the conserved J-encoded phenylalanine. Sequences without an unambiguous match to a single V gene segment were excluded from the earlier analysis of a few hundred of the donors. An earlier analysis of 550 to 650 of the donors classified V segments as functional when productive rearrangements were above 56.7% and as segregating when the standard deviation between donors was above 5%. To diagnose cytomegalovirus status from the catalog of TCR beta chain sequences, a statistical classification framework was built. A later analysis assigned V and J genes by comparing TCR nucleotide sequences with IMGT/GENE-DB human TR gene sequences. Using the TCRdist pipeline, a later analysis assigned CDR3 sequences along with most-parsimonious VDJ recombination scenarios. A later analysis defined each TCR beta chain by its CDR3 amino acid sequence plus V-gene family, and excluded reads lacking a unique V-gene family. As a way to deal with suspected cross-contamination and a sequencing artifact, a later analysis dropped over 550 nucleotide sequences that were highly shared and had low generation probability. A later analysis calculated a clonal expansion index for each public chain from normalized within-repertoire ranks of inferred template counts. In a later analysis, generation probabilities were computed with a VDJ recombination model fitted to out-of-frame rearrangements, and the resulting probabilities were checked against IGoR. Hypergeometric tests were used in a later analysis to score TCR-TCR, TCR-HLA and TCR-CMV co-occurrence, with a repertoire-size bias correction applied to the TCR pairs. False discovery rates were estimated in a later analysis by permuting HLA or CMV assignments 20 times. In a later analysis, co-occurring TCRs were grouped with DBSCAN, and TCRdist sequence similarity was added when clustering was performed within HLA-allele-positive subsets. Co-occurrence clustering excluded repertoires with fewer than 30,000 or more than 120,000 public chains, plus five with anomalous nucleotide sharing. The immuneACCESS repertoire file appears here via TCRdb, limited to in-frame rearrangements. These files lack a portion of the clones; in checked studies, under half of the deficit traces to unresolved V genes, and the cause of the others is not known. The DNA gave D and trimming, while V, J and clone size come from that table. The sample yields around 140,000 clones; about two thirds were counted once. The ten largest clones represent 1.6% of the sample.

A note on this clone: Its recognized antigen is unknown. The input lacks base qualities; no much larger clone sits a single base away.

CDR1 and CDR2 were assigned from the germline V gene as KGHSH and LQKENI. The CDR3 holds 12 amino acids from the cysteine to the phenylalanine. Just CDR3 DNA is preserved here, 36 bases in frame from base 1. V loses 3 bases of germline sequence and J loses 6 bases, and the interval between the two ends is 7 bases. The cohort consisted of hundreds of healthy bone marrow donors. Cohort members were all nominally healthy when sampled, although unrecorded immune exposures were likely present. The donor was CMV seronegative and was included in the group of a few hundred seronegative cohort members. Every donor gave a peripheral blood sample, and the peripheral blood mononuclear cells from that sample were used for TCR beta sequencing. Genomic DNA was extracted from the blood cell samples with the Qiagen DNeasy Blood Extraction Kit. Study-wide conclusions, independent of this receptor: A later genetic analysis associated a missense DCLRE1C variant with V-gene and J-gene trimming of TCR beta chains, and an independent cohort replicated the association. In a later analysis, HLA-associated TCR beta chains were found to be more clonally expanded and to have lower generation probabilities than equally common non-associated chains. Because counts were too low, seventeen rarely observed V segments, including chromosome 9 orphons, were excluded from the earlier analysis of around 590 of the donors. A further reported finding was that TCR beta sequences accurately predicted the HLA-A and HLA-B alleles for most subjects in the first cohort. This cohort had only TCR beta chains sequenced, and the lack of alpha or paired-chain data limited which features could be detected. Most CMV-associated TCR beta chains appeared to be HLA-restricted in a later analysis, and the HLA associations seemed to be driven largely by CMV exposure. A later analysis associated about 17,000 TCR beta sequences with specific HLA alleles at a false discovery rate of 0.05. An earlier analysis of around 540 of the donors showed that most TCR beta V segments appeared in productive rearrangements either about 87% or about 30% of the time, which broadly matched IMGT annotations. Immune exposure information for the cohort was limited to CMV serostatus. When HLA alleles, especially DR and DQ, strongly co-occurred, attributing TCR associations to individual alleles was difficult. In a later genetic analysis, fewer N-insertions in productive TCRs were reported among donors in an Asian-associated ancestry cluster than the roughly 640-donor mean. A later analysis found that TCR association rates varied across HLA loci, with DRB1 alleles showing the most associated TCRs and HLA-C alleles the fewest. The study listed 170 or so TCR beta chains as associated with cytomegalovirus. Correlated functional status among segregating V segments might reflect linkage disequilibrium, but an unknown experimental factor could not be ruled out. In vitro tests confirmed that a few of the cytomegalovirus-associated TCR beta chains recognize cytomegalovirus antigens. Because HLA typing was missing for some donors at each locus, association tests included only the typed subset. A later analysis reported that several top co-occurrence clusters appeared linked to parvovirus B19, influenza, CMV and Epstein-Barr virus. Cytomegalovirus status was reported to be diagnosed by the classifier with high specificity and sensitivity in both the original and validation cohorts. The 87-base-pair reads could not distinguish some IMGT-functional V segments, including TRBV6-2 and TRBV6-3, so those segments were excluded. While some public TCRs were present in many individuals, most TCR sequences turned up only very rarely across donors. Presence/absence analyses assumed roughly uniform sequencing depth across donors, an assumption that may not hold. The authors suggested that the approach could potentially be generalized to other disease states and immunological phenotypes. The sequencing pipeline was judged likely to have produced a cluster of highly shared sequence variants as a technical artifact.

Input material: PBMCs. This chain is built from TRBV18 and TRBJ2-3; the D gene remains uncertain. The sequence came from a woman aged 18-29 years in good health and CMV-seronegative. The DNA sequence is given as TGTGCCAGCTCACCGTTTATTGATACGCAGTATTTT. Its product reads: CASSPFIDTQYF.